This T cell receptor (beta chain) was recorded in a study of radiation and T cells in renal cell carcinoma. Study observations and caveats: In blood, top tumor clones expanded by 2 weeks, shrinking by 4.

This CDR3 is 16 amino acids long. Germline V gene lookup returns CDR1 MNHNY and CDR2 SVGAGI (reference sequence). V lost 4 bases and J lost 4, with 16 bases in between. Time point of the sample: blood 4 weeks post-SBRT, at nephrectomy. Indicated treatment: 15 Gy SBRT to primary tumor, nephrectomy 4 weeks later. Nephrectomy followed 15 Gy stereotactic body radiation by 4 weeks. Blood was sampled at baseline, 2 weeks and 4 weeks after SBRT. The tumor was a clear cell renal cell carcinoma. Assay: immunoSEQ multiplex PCR; the TCRdb copy retains only in-frame clones and omits some. The sample lists around 180,000 clones, about nine tenths occurring once. Details on this clone: Its antigen remains unidentified.

The source was blood, collected from a patient whose treatment included radiotherapy and nephrectomy. This TCR derives from a woman aged 45-60 years with renal cell carcinoma. J is TRBJ2-2 and V is TRBV6-6, with D perhaps given as TRBD1 or TRBD2 (5 bases each). The CDR3 region is CASSSTGTIVTGELFF. CDR3 DNA: TGTGCCAGCAGTTCAACCGGGACGATCGTCACCGGGGAGCTGTTTTTT.